The 25 T cell receptor beta chains in this list originate from one sample, sequenced in a study of vaccination and CD4 T cells after COVID-19. Treatment described: approximately nine-day PBMC culture with coronavirus spike peptide pools or control peptides (ViraFEST assay). Sequencing of cultured CD4+ T cell DNA used the Oncomine TCR Beta short-read assay. Using its own MiXCR run on the PCR reads, TCRdb lists one record per CDR3 protein. The sample contains fewer than 3,000 distinct CDR3 sequences, roughly 84% of which appear only once. The antigens these receptors bind are not known. The sequenced sample was CD4+ T cells from blood, cultured in vitro. The receptors stem from a human donor who had recovered from COVID-19.

This sequence joins TRBV27 and TRBJ1-6; D perhaps matches TRBD1 (5 bases). CDR3 size: 14 residues. Looked up from germline, CDR1 is MNHEY and CDR2 is SMNVEV (reference sequence). V lost 9 bases and J 9 bases, leaving 18 bases between the germline ends. CDR3 sequence reads: CASRLRQGSSPLHF. CDR3 nucleotide sequence: TGTGCCAGTAGACTGCGGCAGGGCAGTTCACCCCTCCACTTT.

The gene calls are TRBV7-2 and TRBJ1-3, with no clear D. V was shortened by 5 bases and J by 3 bases, with 8 bases between the two germline ends. The CDR3 totals 13 residues. The germline V gene encodes CDR1 SGHTA and CDR2 FQGNSA. The CDR3 sequence is CASSDSSGNTIYF. The CDR3 nucleotides read TGTGCCAGCAGCGATAGCAGTGGAAACACCATATATTTT.

The chain has TRBV12-3 or TRBV12-4 and TRBJ2-7; TRBD2 agrees at 13 bases. After removal of 6 bases from V and 4 bases from J, the junction contained 6 bases not matched to a gene. The CDR3 contains 15 residues. The CDR3 spells CASRGPGLAGYEQYF. In nucleotides, the CDR3 is TGTGCCAGCAGGGGACCGGGACTAGCGGGGTACGAGCAGTACTTC.

This chain joins TRBV24-1 and TRBJ1-5; D possibly corresponds to TRBD1 (5 bases). V lost 2 bases and J 7 bases, leaving 11 bases between the germline ends. The CDR3 sequence is 14 residues long. In germline, CDR1 is KGHDR, CDR2 SFDVKD. The CDR3 nucleotides are TGTGCCACCAGTGATTCCAGGGAGGGACAGCCCCAGCATTTT. It yields the protein CATSDSREGQPQHF.

V is TRBV27 and J is TRBJ1-1; 12 bases line up with TRBD1. Germline V gene lookup returns CDR1 MNHEY and CDR2 SMNVEV (reference sequence). The CDR3 extends over 17 amino acids. Trimming removed 5 bases from V and 5 bases from J; junction bases left unmatched: 12. CDR3 sequence: CASSGWGTGGSSTEAFF. For the CDR3, the DNA is TGTGCCAGCAGTGGATGGGGGACAGGGGGCTCGAGTACTGAAGCTTTCTTT.

The chain links TRBV6-1 to TRBJ2-7; D unresolved. The CDR3 sequence is 12 residues long. Trimming left V 7 bases short and J 5 bases short, with 12 bases between. CDR1 is MNHNS, CDR2 SASEGT, per germline. The CDR3 nucleotides are TGTGCCAGCAAGTCTTTTATAAACGAGCAGTACTTC. Protein product: CASKSFINEQYF.

The rearrangement joins TRBV12-3 or TRBV12-4 to TRBJ1-2; 7 positions agree with TRBD1. The J segment lost 2 bases and the V segment lost 6 bases, leaving 3 bases of the junction unmatched. This CDR3 contains 13 residues. In nucleotides, the CDR3 is TGTGCCAGCAGCGAACAGGGGAACTATGGCTACACCTTC. Translated: CASSEQGNYGYTF.

The CDR3 DNA follows: TGTGCCAGTAGTCCACACGGTGGGTTTGGCTCTGGAAACACCATATATTTT. It encodes CASSPHGGFGSGNTIYF. This chain uses TRBV19 with TRBJ1-3; no reliable D call. Deletions cut 5 bases from V and 0 bases from J, with 17 bases between. Germline lookup yields CDR1 LNHDA and CDR2 SQIVND (reference sequence). The CDR3 loop spans 17 amino acids.

The chain couples TRBV6-1 to TRBJ2-2; no clear D gene. Per the germline V gene, CDR1 is MNHNS and CDR2 is SASEGT. The CDR3 runs to 12 residues. V lost 5 bases and J lost 5, with 6 bases in between. CDR3 bases: TGTGCCAGCAGTACGAGGACCGGGGAGCTGTTTTTT. Translation gives CASSTRTGELFF.

The chain employs TRBV20-1 and TRBJ1-2; unclear D gene. There are 14 residues in the CDR3. In germline, CDR1 is DFQATT, CDR2 SNEGSKA (reference sequence). The germline V and J ends were trimmed by 5 bases and 3 bases, with 16 bases remaining between them. The CDR3 here is CSAPARTGDYGYTF. As DNA, the CDR3 is TGCAGTGCTCCTGCTCGGACCGGTGACTATGGCTACACCTTC.

In its sample, this clonotype is large. The rearrangement links TRBV20-1 to TRBJ1-6, with 9 bases that match TRBD1. The CDR3 extends over 16 amino acids. Trimming at V came to 5 bases and at J to 9 bases, leaving 14 bases not matched to a gene. Germline CDR1 and CDR2: DFQATT and SNEGSKA (reference sequence). CDR3 coding DNA: TGCAGTGCTTTCAACGCCGGGACAGGGCGGGGTTCACCCCTCCACTTT. This gives the protein CSAFNAGTGRGSPLHF.

CDR3 sequence reads: CASSRAGYSPLHF. The CDR3 DNA sequence: TGTGCCAGCAGTCGCGCAGGGTATTCACCCCTCCACTTT. The chain links TRBV27 to TRBJ1-6; D might be TRBD1 (5 bases). V lost 5 bases, J lost 8 bases, and 10 bases lay in between. Germline V lookup: CDR1 MNHEY, CDR2 SMNVEV (reference sequence). This CDR3 is 13 amino acids long.

CDR3 coding DNA: TGTGCCAGCAGCTCAACAGGGGCTCTTACCGGGGAGCTGTTTTTT. Translation gives CASSSTGALTGELFF. The genes are TRBV7-3 and TRBJ2-2; 7 bases are a match to TRBD1. The CDR3 is 15 residues long. Germline V gene lookup returns CDR1 SGHTA and CDR2 FQGTGA. Trimming at V came to 4 bases and at J to 5 bases, leaving 7 bases not matched to a gene.

This sequence joins TRBV6-5 and TRBJ2-2; D possibly corresponds to TRBD2 (5 bases). Germline V gives CDR1 MNHEY, CDR2 SVGAGI. This CDR3 has 16 residues. V was trimmed by 4 bases and J by 7 bases, leaving 19 bases between them. The CDR3 is CASSFSDSRWGGELFF. The CDR3, as DNA: TGTGCCAGCAGTTTCTCGGACTCCCGCTGGGGCGGGGAGCTGTTTTTT.

The gene calls are TRBV6-5 and TRBJ2-1; D is ambiguous. Germline CDR1 MNHEY, CDR2 SVGAGI. V lost 2 bases and J lost 0, with 11 bases in between. The CDR3 sequence is 16 residues long. CDR3 region: CASSYLGPNSYNEQFF. CDR3 DNA: TGTGCCAGCAGTTACCTTGGGCCGAACTCCTACAATGAGCAGTTCTTC.

The V and J genes are TRBV7-9 and TRBJ2-5; 7 nucleotides match TRBD2. With V trimmed by 3 bases and J by 5 bases, 3 bases remained unmatched. The CDR3 spans 13 residues. Germline CDR1 reads SEHNR; CDR2 reads FQNEAQ (reference sequence). The CDR3 DNA is TGTGCCAGCAGCTTGGGAGGGGATGAGACCCAGTACTTC. Translated: CASSLGGDETQYF.

The gene calls are TRBV4-1 and TRBJ1-2, with 10 positions matching TRBD1. Germline CDR1 and CDR2: MGHRA and YSYEKL. V lost 4 bases to trimming and J lost 8 bases; unmatched junction nucleotides: 7. This CDR3 region has 14 residues. The CDR3 coding sequence is TGCGCCAGCAGCCGCCAGGACAGGGGGTACGGCTACACCTTC. Protein sequence: CASSRQDRGYGYTF.

The V gene is TRBV6-4, the J gene TRBJ1-2, with 7 positions matching TRBD1. The germline V gene has CDR1 MRHNA and CDR2 SNTAGT. This CDR3 comprises 13 residues. Trimming removed 3 bases from V and 4 bases from J; junction bases left unmatched: 2. The CDR3 region is CASSDQGGYGYTF. In nucleotides, the CDR3 is TGTGCCAGCAGTGATCAGGGGGGCTATGGCTACACCTTC.

The CDR3 region is CASGTPGRWSLHF. The CDR3 bases are TGTGCCAGCGGGACACCTGGGAGATGGTCCCTCCACTTT. The chain uses TRBV27 and TRBJ1-6; D may be TRBD1 (6 bases). Trimming pared 8 bases from V and 14 bases from J, leaving 19 bases between. Germline V gives CDR1 MNHEY, CDR2 SMNVEV (reference sequence). There are 13 residues in the CDR3.

The rearrangement uses TRBV12-3 or TRBV12-4 and TRBJ1-1, with D unclear. V was shortened by 2 bases and J by 1 base, with 8 bases between the two germline ends. This CDR3 spans 14 amino acids. The CDR3 bases are TGTGCCAGCAGTTTAAGCTCGGGGAACACTGAAGCTTTCTTT. This gives the protein CASSLSSGNTEAFF.

This chain links TRBV3-1 with TRBJ2-1; 9 bases agree with TRBD1. Germline values: CDR1 LGHDT, CDR2 YNNKEL (reference sequence). CDR3 length: 14 amino acids. With V trimmed by 3 bases and J by 15 bases, 12 bases remained unmatched. Here the CDR3 DNA reads TGTGCCAGCAGCCAGGATCTTCCGGGACAGGGACGGTTCTTC. It codes for CASSQDLPGQGRFF.

This chain connects TRBV7-2 to TRBJ2-2; 10 bases agree with TRBD2. The V and J ends lost 1 base and 7 bases, in that order; junction bases with no gene match: 9. The CDR3 loop spans 17 amino acids. Germline V CDR1 and CDR2: SGHTA, FQGNSA. CDR3: CASSLVASGGAGGELFF. For the CDR3, the DNA is TGTGCCAGCAGCTTAGTTGCCAGCGGGGGGGCAGGCGGGGAGCTGTTTTTT.

This chain uses TRBV15 with TRBJ2-7, with no clear D. The germline V gene encodes CDR1 LNHNV and CDR2 YYDKDF (reference sequence). The length of the CDR3 is 13 residues. The V and J ends lost 5 bases and 5 bases respectively, with 13 bases between them. CDR3 bases: TGTGCCACCAGCCCACCCTGGGCACACGAGCAGTACTTC. It is translated as CATSPPWAHEQYF.

This clonotype was recorded once. The chain has TRBV20-1 and TRBJ1-2; the D gene is possibly TRBD1 (6 bases). Germline V gene sequence: CDR1 DFQATT, CDR2 SNEGSKA (reference sequence). This CDR3 is 11 amino acids long. Deletions cut 1 base from V and 8 bases from J, with 8 bases between. The CDR3 loop is CSARAGGGYTF. DNA of the CDR3: TGCAGTGCTAGAGCGGGGGGCGGCTACACCTTC.

The sample holds one count of this clonotype. The chain uses TRBV4-1 and TRBJ1-2; D is unclear. V was trimmed by 1 base and J by 3 bases, leaving 9 bases between them. The CDR3 consists of 14 residues. CDR1 and CDR2 from the germline V gene are MGHRA and YSYEKL. CDR3 in amino acids: CASSQVSGDYGYTF. The DNA of the CDR3 is TGCGCCAGCAGCCAAGTATCCGGCGACTATGGCTACACCTTC.